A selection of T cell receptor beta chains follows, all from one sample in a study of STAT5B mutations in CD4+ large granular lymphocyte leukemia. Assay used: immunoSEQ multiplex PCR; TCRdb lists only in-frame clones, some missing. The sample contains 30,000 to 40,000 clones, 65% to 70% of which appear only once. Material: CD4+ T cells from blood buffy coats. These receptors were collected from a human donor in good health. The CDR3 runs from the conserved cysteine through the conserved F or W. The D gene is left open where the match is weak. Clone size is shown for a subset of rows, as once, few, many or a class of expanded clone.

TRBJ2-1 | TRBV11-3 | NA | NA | TGTGCCAGCAGCTTAAACCTGTACAATGAGCAGTTCTTC | CASSLNLYNEQFF
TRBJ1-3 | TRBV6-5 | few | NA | TGTGCCAGCACCTCAGCGGGAGGAAACACCATATATTTT | CASTSAGGNTIYF
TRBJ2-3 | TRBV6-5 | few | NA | TGTGCCAGCAGTTACGAGCCGTCAGCCGCAGATACGCAGTATTTT | CASSYEPSAADTQYF
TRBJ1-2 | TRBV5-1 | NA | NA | TGCGCCAGCAGCCAGCGGACTAACTATGGCTACACCTTC | CASSQRTNYGYTF
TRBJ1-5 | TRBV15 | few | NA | TGTGCCACCAGCAACGGACAAAATAGCAATCAGCCCCAGCATTTT | CATSNGQNSNQPQHF
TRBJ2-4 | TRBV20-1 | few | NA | TGCAGTGCAGGGGAAAACATTCAGTACTTC | CSAGENIQYF
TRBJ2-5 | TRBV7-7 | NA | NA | TGTGCCAGCAGCTTTTCCAGGGAAGAGACCCAGTACTTC | CASSFSREETQYF
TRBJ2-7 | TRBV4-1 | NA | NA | TGCGCCAGCAGCCAAGAATCAGGTAACCAGTACTTC | CASSQESGNQYF
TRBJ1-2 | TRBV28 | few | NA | TGTGCCAGCAGTTCCACGGGGGCTCCAAGCCCCTATGGCTACACCTTC | CASSSTGAPSPYGYTF
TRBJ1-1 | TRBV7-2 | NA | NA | TGTGCCAGCAGCAGGAAGGAGAACACTGAAGCTTTCTTT | CASSRKENTEAFF
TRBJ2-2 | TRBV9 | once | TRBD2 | TGTGCCAGCAGCGTAGGGGCTAGCGGGGGTAGGACCGGGGAGCTGTTTTTT | CASSVGASGGRTGELFF
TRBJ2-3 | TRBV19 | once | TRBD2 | TGTGCCAGTAGGGGGAGGGGAGGGGATACGCAGTATTTT | CASRGRGGDTQYF
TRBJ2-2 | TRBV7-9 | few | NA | TGTGCCAGCAGCTTAGTCCCCGGGGAGCTGTTTTTT | CASSLVPGELFF
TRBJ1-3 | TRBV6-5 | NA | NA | TGTGCCAGCAGGCCCTTGGGCCCCGGGGACACCATATATTTT | CASRPLGPGDTIYF
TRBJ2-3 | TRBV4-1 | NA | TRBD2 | TGCGCCAGCAGCCAAACCCTAAGCGGGGCAGATACGCAGTATTTT | CASSQTLSGADTQYF
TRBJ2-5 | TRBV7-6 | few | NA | TGTGCCAGCAGCTTAGCAAGGCGGGCGGAAGAGACCCAGTACTTC | CASSLARRAEETQYF
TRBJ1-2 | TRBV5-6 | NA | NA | TGTGCCAGCAGCTTCTATGATTATGGCTACACCTTC | CASSFYDYGYTF
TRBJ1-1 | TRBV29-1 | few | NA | TGCAGCGTACAAACGGGGTCAACAGGGAACACTGAAGCTTTCTTT | CSVQTGSTGNTEAFF
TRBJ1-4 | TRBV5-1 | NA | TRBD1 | TGCGCCAGCAGCCGGGACAGGGGGTATAATGAAAAACTGTTTTTT | CASSRDRGYNEKLFF
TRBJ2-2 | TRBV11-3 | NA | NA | TGTGCCAGCAGCTTAGATATGGAGGGTCAGGCCGGGGCAACCGGGGAGCTGTTTTTT | CASSLDMEGQAGATGELFF
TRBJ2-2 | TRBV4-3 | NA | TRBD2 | TGCGCCAGCAGACCGGGACTAGCGGGGGGGAACACCGGGGAGCTGTTTTTT | CASRPGLAGGNTGELFF
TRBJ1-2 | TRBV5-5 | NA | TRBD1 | TGTGCCAGCAGCACCCAGGGGGCGGGGGGCTACACCTTC | CASSTQGAGGYTF
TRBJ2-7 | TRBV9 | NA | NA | TGTGCCAGCAGCGTAGGAAACACCTACGAGCAGTACTTC | CASSVGNTYEQYF
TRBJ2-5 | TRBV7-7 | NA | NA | TGTGCTAGCAGCTTAGGAATGACGGTCCAAGAGACCCAGTACTTC | CASSLGMTVQETQYF
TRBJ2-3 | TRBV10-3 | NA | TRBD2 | TGTGCCATCAGCGCTTGGGGGACTAGCGGGGGATCTAGCACAGATACGCAGTATTTT | CAISAWGTSGGSSTDTQYF
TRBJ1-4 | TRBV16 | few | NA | TGTGCCAGCAGCCAATTTCGTATCGCTAATGAAAAACTGTTTTTT | CASSQFRIANEKLFF
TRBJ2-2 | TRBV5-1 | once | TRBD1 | TGCGCCAGCAGCCGTAGGGGACAGGTGACCACCGGGGAGCTGTTTTTT | CASSRRGQVTTGELFF
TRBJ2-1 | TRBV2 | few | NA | TGTGCCAGCAGTGAACGAGGAAACAATGAGCAGTTCTTC | CASSERGNNEQFF
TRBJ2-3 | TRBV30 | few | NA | TGTGCCTGTTCGACAGCCCGTCCGACAGATACGCAGTATTTT | CACSTARPTDTQYF
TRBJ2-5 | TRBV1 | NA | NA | TGCACCAGCAGCCAAGGGGGACTAGCGGGAAGGGTTCATTTTACCCAGTACTTC | CTSSQGGLAGRVHFTQYF